The entry that follows covers one TCR beta chain sequence. The repertoire was sequenced with immunoSEQ multiplex PCR; TCRdb's copy has only in-frame clones and lacks some. The table has tens of thousands of clones, about 92% seen once. The sample belongs to a study of control samples from healthy donors and cancer patients. CDR1 and CDR2 (germline): SGHNT, YYREEE (reference sequence). The CDR3 is 15 amino acids. Trimming stripped 6 bases from V and 4 bases from J, with 17 bases between. This receptor was taken from a man aged 25-45 years with colorectal cancer. The V and J genes are TRBV5-4 and TRBJ2-1; a weak D match, TRBD2 (6 bases). Sequenced input: PBMCs. CDR3: CASTQGRSEYNEQFF. As DNA, the CDR3 is TGTGCCAGCACCCAAGGGAGGTCTGAGTACAATGAGCAGTTCTTC.